The rows below give T cell receptor beta chains drawn from one sample of a study of control samples from healthy donors and cancer patients. Data came from immunoSEQ multiplex PCR; TCRdb stores just in-frame clones and leaves some out. This table has about 54,000 clones, 95% to 97% appearing once. The sample consisted of blood. The receptor set was obtained from a woman in her 30s in good health. Each CDR3 is given with its conserved first and last residue. A D gene is named only where the DNA matches it firmly.

V	D	J	DNA	CDR3
TRBV21-1	-	TRBJ1-6	TGTGCCAGCAGCAAAGACTCAGGGAATTCACCCCTCCACTTT	CASSKDSGNSPLHF
TRBV28	-	TRBJ1-1	TGTGCCAGCAGTCCTTTGGGGAACACTGAAGCTTTCTTT	CASSPLGNTEAFF
TRBV11-3	-	TRBJ2-2	TGTGCCAGCAGCGGGATATGGGGAACCGGGGAGCTGTTTTTT	CASSGIWGTGELFF
TRBV28	-	TRBJ1-4	TGTGCCAGCAGTTGGGGGGCTAATGAAAAACTGTTTTTT	CASSWGANEKLFF
TRBV30	-	TRBJ1-4	TGTGCCTGGACAGGGGCCATTAATGAAAAACTGTTTTTT	CAWTGAINEKLFF
TRBV5-1	-	TRBJ2-7	TGCGCCAGCAGCTTGCTCGGCGGGGGCCCCTACGAGCAGTACTTC	CASSLLGGGPYEQYF
TRBV5-1	TRBD2	TRBJ2-5	TGCGCCAGCGCGCGGAGCGGGACGGAAGAGACCCAGTACTTC	CASARSGTEETQYF
TRBV19	TRBD2	TRBJ2-1	TGTGCCAGTAGCATGGGAGGGTCCTACAATGAGCAGTTCTTC	CASSMGGSYNEQFF
TRBV5-6	-	TRBJ2-1	TGTGCCAGCAGCAGGGATGGGGGCAATGAGCAGTTCTTC	CASSRDGGNEQFF
TRBV27	-	TRBJ2-3	TGTGCCAGCAGTCACTACGGACAAGCCCCCACAGATACGCAGTATTTT	CASSHYGQAPTDTQYF
TRBV5-1	TRBD2	TRBJ2-2	TGCGCCAGCAGCCTGACGTTAGCGGGAGGTACCGGGGAGCTGTTTTTT	CASSLTLAGGTGELFF